These 32 T cell receptor beta chains share one sample of origin, sequenced in a study of Graves' ophthalmopathy and Graves' hyperthyroidism. Amplified material comprised TCR beta CDR3 regions derived from RNA transcripts. Investigators did first-round RT-PCR with HTBI primers, then second-round multiplex PCR. From the multiplex PCR reads, TCRdb called clonotypes with MiXCR, one entry per CDR3 protein. The sample shows around 1,200,000 distinct CDR3 sequences, less than 45% of them seen only once. The material sequenced was peripheral blood or thyroid tissue (not recorded which). Every receptor here comes from an adult man with Graves' hyperthyroidism.

As concerns this clonotype: Since the CDR3 does not end with the conserved phenylalanine or tryptophan, this likely comes from a read error. The rearrangement joins TRBV11-2 to TRBJ2-7; D might be TRBD1 (6 bases). V lost 1 base to trimming and J lost 3 bases, with 13 bases between them. The CDR3 is made up of 15 amino acids. Germline V gene data show CDR1 as SGHAT and CDR2 as FQNNGV. This CDR3 reads CASSLGGTPDYEQYL. CDR3 in DNA: TGTGCCAGCAGCTTAGGGGGGACACCAGACTACGAGCAGTACCTC.

In this sample, this clonotype turned up many times. The chain uses TRBV5-5 and TRBJ2-7; 9 bases match TRBD1. V was clipped by 6 bases and J by 3 bases; unmatched bases: 4. In germline, CDR1 is SGHKS, CDR2 YYEKEE (reference sequence). The CDR3 spans 13 residues. This CDR3 is CASNWGQGYEQYF. The CDR3 DNA reads as TGTGCCAGCAACTGGGGACAGGGCTACGAGCAGTACTTC. Full variable domain (rest looked up from reference TRBV5-5 and TRBJ2-7): DAGVTQSPTHLIKTRGQQVTLRCSPISGHKSVSWYQQVLGQGPQFIFQYYEKEERGRGNFPDRFSARQFPNYSSELNVNALLLGDSALYLCASNWGQGYEQYFGPGTRLTVT.

This clonotype has only a few counts. The chain carries TRBV7-8 and TRBJ1-6, with D unclear. This CDR3 is 14 amino acids long. V lost 8 bases to trimming and J lost 10 bases, with 18 bases between them. CDR1 and CDR2 from the germline V gene are SGHVS and FQNEAQ. CDR3 nucleotides: TGTGCCAGCGTTGGAGAGACGGTCAACTCACCCCTCCACTTT. This translates into CASVGETVNSPLHF.

This clonotype occurred many times. The CDR3 reads CASSYSALGEDGYTF. For the CDR3, the DNA is TGTGCCAGCAGTTACTCGGCCCTCGGGGAGGATGGCTACACCTTC. The chain carries TRBV6-6 and TRBJ1-2; D ambiguous. V gave up 0 bases and J gave up 6 bases, with 14 bases separating them. CDR1 and CDR2 from the germline V gene are MNHNY and SVGAGI (reference sequence). This CDR3 region has 15 residues.

The CDR3 loop reads CSVEAQGVEQYF. The CDR3 DNA follows: TGCAGCGTGGAGGCCCAGGGTGTAGAGCAGTACTTC. The V and J genes are TRBV29-1 and TRBJ2-7; D possibly uses TRBD1 or TRBD2 (5 bases each). Germline V gives CDR1 SQVTM, CDR2 ANQGSEA. The CDR3 spans 12 residues. V was clipped by 6 bases and J by 7 bases, with 16 bases between them.

V usage is TRBV7-9 and J usage is TRBJ2-5; D is unresolved. CDR1 is SEHNR and CDR2 is FQNEAQ in the germline V gene (reference sequence). This CDR3 region has 15 residues. Trimming stripped 5 bases from V and 5 bases from J, with 18 bases between. The CDR3 DNA sequence: TGTGCCAGCAGCCAACTTATGGGCCGTTTGGAGACCCAGTACTTC. Translation gives CASSQLMGRLETQYF.

This clonotype was observed at least ten times. This sequence joins TRBV7-2 and TRBJ2-5, with 9 bases matching TRBD1. J gave up 9 bases and V 5 bases, and 13 bases lay outside the gene matches. Germline V CDR1 and CDR2: SGHTA, FQGNSA. This CDR3 comprises 15 residues. The DNA for the CDR3 is TGTGCCAGCAGCCAACCGACCGGGACAGGGTTTTCCCAGTACTTC. Protein sequence: CASSQPTGTGFSQYF.

This clonotype was seen a handful of times. The chain employs TRBV20-1 and TRBJ2-2; the D gene is possibly TRBD1 (6 bases). CDR3 length: 17 amino acids. Trimming pared 3 bases from V and 0 bases from J, leaving 17 bases between. Germline loops: CDR1 DFQATT, CDR2 SNEGSKA (reference sequence). In nucleotides, the CDR3 is TGCAGTGCTAGGCCGATCACAGGGAATCCGAACACCGGGGAGCTGTTTTTT. Its protein is CSARPITGNPNTGELFF.

The rearrangement uses TRBV5-5 and TRBJ1-4; D remains unclear. The CDR3 is 16 amino acids. V lost 7 bases and J 0 bases, leaving 16 bases between the germline ends. Germline V lookup: CDR1 SGHKS, CDR2 YYEKEE (reference sequence). The CDR3 DNA follows: TGTGCCAGCGGGTCGTTGGGGATCCCAACTAATGAAAAACTGTTTTTT. Amino acids: CASGSLGIPTNEKLFF.

In regard to this clonotype: The missing conserved phenylalanine or tryptophan at the end of this CDR3 makes a read error likely. The DNA is omitted, as the CDR3 cannot be located on it reliably, and the CDR3 follows TCRdb's listing. The chain carries TRBV7-9 and TRBJ1-3; TRBD1 reflects the table's D call only, with no check against the DNA. The CDR3 adds up to 8 amino acids, both ends counted. Germline V gene data show CDR1 as SEHNR and CDR2 as FQNEAQ (reference sequence). CDR3 amino acids: CASEKTGI.

There are many counts of this clonotype. DNA of the CDR3: TGTGCCAGCAGCTTCCCCGACAGGGGTACCGGAGAGCAGTACTTC. It encodes CASSFPDRGTGEQYF. The chain couples TRBV7-2 to TRBJ2-7; 8 nucleotides line up with TRBD1. The junction had 11 bases not matched to a gene; V was cut back by 3 bases and J by 7 bases. The CDR3 is made up of 15 amino acids. Germline values: CDR1 SGHTA, CDR2 FQGNSA.

This clonotype was observed a single time. The CDR3 loop reads CASILEAGDEQYF. CDR3 DNA: TGTGCCAGCATTCTTGAAGCGGGGGACGAGCAGTACTTC. The chain combines TRBV28 with TRBJ2-7, with 8 bases that match TRBD2. Germline trimming cut 7 bases from V and 5 bases from J; bases unmatched to any gene: 7. Germline V gene lookup returns CDR1 MDHEN and CDR2 SYDVKM. The CDR3 is 13 residues long.

This clonotype was detected many times. The rearrangement uses TRBV7-9 and TRBJ2-5; tentatively, D is TRBD1 or TRBD2 (5 bases each). This CDR3 has 11 amino acids. V was pared by 5 bases and J by 9 bases, with 10 bases between. The germline V gene has CDR1 SEHNR and CDR2 FQNEAQ (reference sequence). The CDR3 DNA reads TGTGCCAGCAGCCAGCCGGGGCCCCAGTACTTC. This codes for CASSQPGPQYF.

The V gene is TRBV5-4, the J gene TRBJ2-7; D is unresolved. This CDR3 is 13 amino acids long. V gave up 1 base and J gave up 6 bases, with 11 bases separating them. CDR1 SGHNT and CDR2 YYREEE come from the germline V gene (reference sequence). The CDR3 is CASSLIGGAEQYF. CDR3 bases: TGTGCCAGCAGCTTGATAGGCGGTGCCGAGCAGTACTTC.

This clonotype was recorded many times. The chain carries TRBV7-2 and TRBJ1-6; D remains ambiguous. CDR3 length: 13 amino acids. Trimming removed 5 bases from V and 13 bases from J, with 15 bases in between. The germline CDR1 and CDR2 sequences are SGHTA and FQGNSA. CDR3 amino acids: CASSLQQSSPLHF. In nucleotides, the CDR3 is TGTGCCAGCAGCCTCCAACAGAGTTCGCCCCTCCACTTT.

This clonotype came up once. Being one base from a much bigger clone, this may be a read error. V and J are TRBV7-9 and TRBJ2-5, with 7 positions matching TRBD1. The CDR3 length is 14 residues. CDR1 SEHNR and CDR2 FQNEAQ come from the germline V gene (reference sequence). J was trimmed by 9 bases and V by 5 bases; bases with no gene match: 12. The CDR3 here is CASSVRTGPASQYF. The DNA for the CDR3 is TGTGCCAGCAGCGTAAGGACAGGTCCCGCGTCCCAGTACTTC.

The chain uses TRBV5-6 and TRBJ2-6, with TRBD2 matching 8 bases. V lost 9 bases to trimming and J lost 0 bases; unmatched junction nucleotides: 8. The CDR3 is 16 residues long. Germline-derived CDR1 and CDR2 are SGHDT and YYEEEE. The CDR3 region is CATGGDSPSGANVLTF. The CDR3 bases are TGTGCCACGGGGGGGGACTCACCCTCTGGGGCCAACGTCCTGACTTTC. Full variable domain (outside the CDR3, taken from reference TRBV5-6 and TRBJ2-6): DAGVTQSPTHLIKTRGQQVTLRCSPKSGHDTVSWYQQALGQGPQFIFQYYEEEERQRGNFPDRFSGHQFPNYSSELNVNALLLGDSALYLCATGGDSPSGANVLTFGAGSRLTVL.

This clonotype was counted a few times. The rearrangement joins TRBV6-5 to TRBJ2-5; 10 positions match TRBD1. Per the germline V gene, CDR1 is MNHEY and CDR2 is SVGAGI. There are 17 residues in the CDR3. V lost 6 bases and J lost 2; bases outside the gene matches: 12. The DNA of the CDR3 is TGTGCCAGCAGCGGACCCCGGGACAGGGGAAATCAAGAGACCCAGTACTTC. It encodes CASSGPRDRGNQETQYF.

This clonotype was picked up many times. The J gene is TRBJ1-5, the V gene TRBV7-8; TRBD1 aligns across 9 bases. V lost 8 bases and J lost 5; bases outside the gene matches: 10. Germline V CDR1 and CDR2: SGHVS, FQNEAQ. The CDR3 has 15 amino acids. CDR3 amino acids: CASAAHRGLYQPQHF. The CDR3 coding sequence is TGTGCCAGCGCGGCGCACAGGGGGCTTTATCAGCCCCAGCATTTT.

This chain joins TRBV7-9 and TRBJ1-5, with D uncertain. This CDR3 has 21 amino acids. The V and J ends lost 1 base and 7 bases respectively, with 32 bases between them. Per the germline V gene, CDR1 is SEHNR and CDR2 is FQNEAQ (reference sequence). CDR3 protein: CASSLVPYGYTHAGTGQPQHF. CDR3 bases: TGTGCCAGCAGCTTAGTACCCTATGGCTACACCCACGCAGGAACGGGGCAGCCCCAGCATTTT.

This clonotype has more than one count but fewer than ten. The chain joins TRBV25-1 to TRBJ2-5; no firm D call. CDR1 and CDR2 (germline): MGHDK, SYGVNS. The CDR3 runs to 14 residues. The V gene lost 6 bases and the J gene lost 1 base, with 12 bases spanning the gap. The CDR3 here is CASSPIGTQETQYF. The CDR3 bases are TGTGCCAGCAGCCCTATTGGAACCCAAGAGACCCAGTACTTC.

This clonotype was recorded at least ten times. V and J are TRBV7-9 and TRBJ2-7; D is possibly TRBD2 (5 bases). The CDR3 is 15 amino acids. Germline CDR1 and CDR2: SEHNR and FQNEAQ (reference sequence). Trimming stripped 1 base from V and 5 bases from J, with 15 bases between. In nucleotides, the CDR3 is TGTGCCAGCAGCTTAGGGACTTCGCCTGGGGACGAGCAGTACTTC. This gives the protein CASSLGTSPGDEQYF.

For this clonotype: With a much larger clone just one base away, this may be a read error. The chain joins TRBV7-2 to TRBJ1-6; no definite D call. Per the germline V gene, CDR1 is SGHTA and CDR2 is FQGNSA. CDR3 length: 13 amino acids. CDR3 amino acids: CASSLQWNSPPHF. The CDR3 DNA is TGTGCCAGCAGTTTACAGTGGAATTCACCCCCCCACTTT.

This clonotype has at least ten counts. The rearrangement links TRBV27 to TRBJ1-6; tentatively, D is TRBD1 (6 bases). The CDR3 has 14 amino acids. The V gene's germline CDR1 is MNHEY and CDR2 SMNVEV (reference sequence). The ends were cut back, 7 bases at V and 7 bases at J, with 14 bases in the middle. The CDR3: CASTRTAGNSPLHF. The DNA of the CDR3 is TGTGCCAGCACTAGGACAGCGGGGAATTCACCCCTCCACTTT.

A few counts support this clonotype. J is TRBJ2-5 and V is TRBV7-9, with 7 bases identical to TRBD1. The germline V gene has CDR1 SEHNR and CDR2 FQNEAQ (reference sequence). J lost 4 bases, V lost 1 base, and 3 bases had no gene match. CDR3 length: 14 amino acids. Here the CDR3 reads CASSLGDSGETQYF. The CDR3 bases are TGTGCCAGCAGCTTAGGGGACAGCGGAGAGACCCAGTACTTC.

This clonotype appeared many times. The chain links TRBV20-1 to TRBJ1-5, with TRBD1 identical over 8 bases. Trimming removed 5 bases from V and 6 bases from J; junction bases left unmatched: 9. The CDR3 has 14 residues. Germline CDR1 reads DFQATT; CDR2 reads SNEGSKA (reference sequence). CDR3 in DNA: TGCAGTGCTGCCGGGACAGGTGTAGCTCAGCCCCAGCATTTT. It translates to CSAAGTGVAQPQHF.

In its sample, this clonotype was seen a few times. V and J are TRBV6-5 and TRBJ2-7; D is possibly TRBD1 (6 bases). CDR1 and CDR2 from the germline V gene are MNHEY and SVGAGI. The V gene lost 5 bases and the J gene lost 7 bases, with 15 bases spanning the gap. CDR3 length: 13 residues. CDR3 in DNA: TGTGCCAGCAGTGACGACAGGTCAAGGGAGCAGTACTTC. Its translation is CASSDDRSREQYF.

This clonotype was seen only a few times. This could be a read error, since a much larger clone is one nucleotide away. The V and J genes are TRBV9 and TRBJ1-2, with D possibly TRBD1 on 6 matching bases. Germline assignment: CDR1 SGDLS and CDR2 YYNGEE. The CDR3 totals 15 residues. Trimming pared 0 bases from V and 6 bases from J, leaving 15 bases between. The CDR3 loop reads CASSVDRDDPHGYTF. The CDR3 DNA reads TGTGCCAGCAGCGTAGACAGGGACGATCCCCATGGCTACACCTTC.

Ten or more counts support this clonotype. The V and J genes are TRBV7-2 and TRBJ1-4, with D possibly being TRBD1 (5 bases). CDR3 length: 16 amino acids. Germline CDR1 reads SGHTA; CDR2 reads FQGNSA. V lost 1 base, J lost 14 bases, and 23 bases lay in between. The CDR3 nucleotides are TGTGCCAGCAGCTTAGGACTGGGACCGGTTGCAGGTCCCCTGTTTTTT. This codes for CASSLGLGPVAGPLFF.

The chain recombines TRBV12-3 or TRBV12-4 with TRBJ1-2; D might be TRBD1 (5 bases). The CDR3 totals 15 residues. Trimming pared 6 bases from V and 6 bases from J, leaving 20 bases between. This CDR3 is CASSGRDALPHGYTF. In nucleotides, the CDR3 is TGTGCCAGCAGCGGCCGGGACGCCCTTCCCCATGGCTACACCTTC.

This clonotype has a count of ten or more. Germline and junction disagree at one end, which may indicate a read error. The chain recombines TRBV20-1 with TRBJ2-7; the D gene could be TRBD1 or TRBD2 (5 bases each). Germline CDR1 is DFQATT and CDR2 is SNEGSKA (reference sequence). The CDR3 sequence is 13 residues long. CDR3 coding DNA: TGCAGTACTAGAGGAGACAGAGCCTACGAGCAGTACTTC. Amino acid sequence: CSTRGDRAYEQYF.

The rearrangement uses TRBV7-3 and TRBJ1-1; perhaps TRBD1 as D (5 bases). Trimming cost V 7 bases and J 1 base, with 13 bases left between them. This CDR3 comprises 14 residues. Germline V lookup: CDR1 SGHTA, CDR2 FQGTGA. CDR3 in amino acids: CASNFRGPNTEAFF. CDR3 bases: TGTGCCAGCAACTTTAGGGGCCCGAACACTGAAGCTTTCTTT.